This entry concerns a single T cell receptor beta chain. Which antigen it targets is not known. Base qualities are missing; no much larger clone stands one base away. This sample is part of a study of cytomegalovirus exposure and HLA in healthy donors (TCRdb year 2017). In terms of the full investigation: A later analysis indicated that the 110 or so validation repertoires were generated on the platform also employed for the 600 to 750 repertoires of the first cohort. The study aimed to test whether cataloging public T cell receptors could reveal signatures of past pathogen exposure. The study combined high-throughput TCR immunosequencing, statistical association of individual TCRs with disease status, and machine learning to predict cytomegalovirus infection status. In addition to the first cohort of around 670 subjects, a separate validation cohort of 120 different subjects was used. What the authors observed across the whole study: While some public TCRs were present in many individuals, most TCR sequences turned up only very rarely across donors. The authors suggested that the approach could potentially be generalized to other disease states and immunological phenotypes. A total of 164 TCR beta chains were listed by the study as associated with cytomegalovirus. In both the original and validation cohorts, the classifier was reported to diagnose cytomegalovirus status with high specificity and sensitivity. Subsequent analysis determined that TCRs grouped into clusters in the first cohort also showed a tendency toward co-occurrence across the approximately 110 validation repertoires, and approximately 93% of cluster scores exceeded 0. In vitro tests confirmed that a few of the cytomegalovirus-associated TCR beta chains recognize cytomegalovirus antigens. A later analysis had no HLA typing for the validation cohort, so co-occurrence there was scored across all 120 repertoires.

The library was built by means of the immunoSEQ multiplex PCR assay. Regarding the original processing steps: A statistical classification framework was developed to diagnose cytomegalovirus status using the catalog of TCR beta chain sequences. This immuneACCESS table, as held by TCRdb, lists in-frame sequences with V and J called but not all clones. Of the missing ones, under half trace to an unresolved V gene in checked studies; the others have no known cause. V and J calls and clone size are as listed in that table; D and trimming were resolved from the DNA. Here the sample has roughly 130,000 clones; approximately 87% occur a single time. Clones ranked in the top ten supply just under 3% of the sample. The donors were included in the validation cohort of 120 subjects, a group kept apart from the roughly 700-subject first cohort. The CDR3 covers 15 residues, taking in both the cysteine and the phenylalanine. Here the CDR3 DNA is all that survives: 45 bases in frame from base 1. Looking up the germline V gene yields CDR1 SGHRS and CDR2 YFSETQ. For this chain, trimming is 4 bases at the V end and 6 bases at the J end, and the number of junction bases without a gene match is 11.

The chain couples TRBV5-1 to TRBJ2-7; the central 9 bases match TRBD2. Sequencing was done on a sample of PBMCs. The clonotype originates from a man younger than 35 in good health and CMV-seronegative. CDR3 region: CASSEGPGLASEQYF. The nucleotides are TGCGCCAGCAGCGAAGGGCCGGGACTAGCTTCCGAGCAGTACTTC.